This T cell receptor beta chain was found in a study of blood T cell repertoires in COVID-19. Overall study: From T cells, B-cell-depleted T cells, or PBMCs came the material, which was cDNA or gDNA.

CDR3 length equals 17 residues. The V gene end was trimmed by 8 bases and the J gene end by 0 bases; junction bases not matched to a gene: 13. The germline gives CDR1 SEHNR, CDR2 FQNEAQ (reference sequence). Clinical history reported by participants formed the basis on which cohorts were assigned. Authors' processing steps: Amplifying reference gene primers gave estimates of nucleated cell counts. Assay used: immunoSEQ multiplex PCR; TCRdb lists only in-frame clones, some missing. Clone size and V and J calls were adopted from that table, with D and trimming inferred from the DNA. The sample has more than 110,000 clones; approximately 78% are singletons.

The chain carries TRBV7-9 and TRBJ2-7; the match to TRBD2 covers 10 bases. The sequence derives from a woman in her forties or fifties who had recovered from COVID-19. The specimen was PBMCs or T cells enriched from blood (not recorded which). The CDR3 sequence is CASGRVAGGLSSYEQYF. The CDR3 DNA reads as TGTGCCAGCGGGAGGGTAGCGGGGGGCCTTAGCTCCTACGAGCAGTACTTC.